This T cell receptor (beta chain) was observed in a study of CD4 T cells in relation to SARS-CoV-2 and coronaviruses. Study-level background: Shared crossreactive spike epitopes were mapped to their HLA restriction. Study findings and constraints: Around two thirds of donors had memory CD4+ clonotypes crossrecognizing SARS-CoV-2 and common cold coronavirus spike.

To note about this clone: Its specificity is unknown.

Before the COVID-19 pandemic, during about 2010-2018, CD4+ T cells were taken from unexposed donors. The J segment lost 2 bases and the V segment lost 6 bases, leaving 10 bases of the junction unmatched. CDR3 length: 15 amino acids. Germline CDR1 and CDR2: MDHEN and SYDVKM. Deep TCR-beta sequencing used DNA from uncultured naive and memory CD4+ T cells. The method was immunoSEQ multiplex PCR; TCRdb's version includes in-frame clones alone and lacks a portion of them. The sample comprises 60,000 or so clones, about 95% of which are singletons, and around 0.15% rests with the top ten. The TCR sequence derives from a human donor in good health. The chain links TRBV28 to TRBJ2-7; 7 bases map to TRBD1. The sample taken for sequencing was naive CD4+ T cells from PBMCs. Subset of the sample: naive CD4+ T cells isolated by negative enrichment. Here the CDR3 DNA reads TGTGCCAGCAGCCCCGGGACAGTAGGTGCCTACGAGCAGTACTTC. Translating it yields CASSPGTVGAYEQYF.